Here is one T cell receptor (beta chain) with its context. Its antigen remains unknown. They got blood RNA out of unsorted whole blood and also pulled out germline DNA. Among the patients, all had chronic HBV infection and none had been treated. Researchers reported drawing about 4.2 milliliters of peripheral blood before surgery. This sample is part of a study of tumor-infiltrating lymphocytes in primary liver carcinoma. Looking at the study overall: Ranging in age from 30 to 69 years, the patients were men and women. Study-level points and caveats: Among the pair types, tumor region pairs showed more overlap than tumor-adjacent and tumor-blood pairs.

This CDR3 comprises 15 residues. Germline V gives CDR1 SGHAT, CDR2 FQNNGV. Trimming stripped 5 bases from V and 9 bases from J, with 20 bases between. Total RNA amounting to 450 to 500 ng was the source from which TCR beta cDNA was made with a constant-region primer. A slightly modified ARM-PCR protocol with three nested multiplex PCR rounds produced these TCR beta libraries. Use of TRBV1-TRBV30 forward primers with a C-beta reverse primer characterized the first two PCR rounds, which lasted around 11 cycles each. TCRdb ran MiXCR on the multiplex PCR reads and lists one entry per CDR3 protein. The repertoire holds hundreds of thousands of distinct CDR3 sequences, with 45% to 70% as singletons.

This receptor was identified in a woman younger than 45 with primary liver carcinoma and hepatitis B virus infection. The material sequenced was peripheral blood. The V call is TRBV11-2, the J call TRBJ2-1; D perhaps matches TRBD2 (6 bases). CDR3 nucleotides: TGTGCCAGCAGCCCAGGGATTAGTGGGAGGATTGAGCAGTTCTTC. Its protein product is CASSPGISGRIEQFF.